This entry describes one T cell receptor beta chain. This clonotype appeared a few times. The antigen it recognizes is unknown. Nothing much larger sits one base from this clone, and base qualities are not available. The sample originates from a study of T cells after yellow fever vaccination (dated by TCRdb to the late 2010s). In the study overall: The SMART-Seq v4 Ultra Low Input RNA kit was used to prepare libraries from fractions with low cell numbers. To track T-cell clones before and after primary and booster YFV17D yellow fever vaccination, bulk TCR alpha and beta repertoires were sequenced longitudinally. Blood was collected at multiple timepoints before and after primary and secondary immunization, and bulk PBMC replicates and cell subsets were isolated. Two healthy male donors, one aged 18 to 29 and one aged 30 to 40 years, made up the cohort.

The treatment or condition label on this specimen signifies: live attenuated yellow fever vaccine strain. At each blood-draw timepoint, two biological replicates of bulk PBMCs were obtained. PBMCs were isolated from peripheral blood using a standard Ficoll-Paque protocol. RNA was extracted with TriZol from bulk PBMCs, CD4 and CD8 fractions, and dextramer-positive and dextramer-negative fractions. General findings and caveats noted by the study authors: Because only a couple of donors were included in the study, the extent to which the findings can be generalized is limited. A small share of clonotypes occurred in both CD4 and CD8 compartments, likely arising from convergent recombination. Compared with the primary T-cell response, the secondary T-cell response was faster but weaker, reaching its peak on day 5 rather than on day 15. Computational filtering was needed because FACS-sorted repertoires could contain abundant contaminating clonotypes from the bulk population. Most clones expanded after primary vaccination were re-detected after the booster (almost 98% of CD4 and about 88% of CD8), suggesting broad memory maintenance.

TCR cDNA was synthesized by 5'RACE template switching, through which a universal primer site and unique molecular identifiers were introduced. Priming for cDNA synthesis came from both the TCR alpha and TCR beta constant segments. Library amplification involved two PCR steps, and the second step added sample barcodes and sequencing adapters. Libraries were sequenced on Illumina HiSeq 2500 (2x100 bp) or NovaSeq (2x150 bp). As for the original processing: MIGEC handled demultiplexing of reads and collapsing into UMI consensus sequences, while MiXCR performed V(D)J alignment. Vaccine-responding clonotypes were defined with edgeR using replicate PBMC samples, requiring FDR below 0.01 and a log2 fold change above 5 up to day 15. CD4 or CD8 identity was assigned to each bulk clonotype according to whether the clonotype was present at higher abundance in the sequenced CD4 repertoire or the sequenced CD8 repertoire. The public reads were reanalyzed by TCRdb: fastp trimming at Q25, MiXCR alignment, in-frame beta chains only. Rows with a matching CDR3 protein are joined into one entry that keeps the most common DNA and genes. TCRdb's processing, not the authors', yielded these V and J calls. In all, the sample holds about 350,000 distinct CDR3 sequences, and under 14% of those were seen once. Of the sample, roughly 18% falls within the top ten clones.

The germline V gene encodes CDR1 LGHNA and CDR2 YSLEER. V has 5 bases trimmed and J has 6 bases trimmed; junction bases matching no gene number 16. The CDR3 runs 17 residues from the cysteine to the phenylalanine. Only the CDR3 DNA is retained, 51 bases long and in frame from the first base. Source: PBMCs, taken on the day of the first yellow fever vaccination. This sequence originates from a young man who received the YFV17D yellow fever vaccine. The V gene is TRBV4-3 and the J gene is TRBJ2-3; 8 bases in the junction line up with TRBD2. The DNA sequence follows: TGCGCCAGCAGCTCAGTTCGGTCAAGCGGGGGTGAGGATACGCAGTATTTT. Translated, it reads CASSSVRSSGGEDTQYF.